These 27 T cell receptor beta chains were all obtained from the same sample, sequenced in a study of blood T cell repertoires in COVID-19 (TCRdb year 2020). Libraries were prepared through the immunoSEQ multiplex PCR assay. TCRdb re-hosts the immuneACCESS table, in-frame sequences only. Its copies lack some clones; in the studies checked, an unresolved V gene accounts for under half of them, and the cause for the rest is not known. In this sample the table shows tens of thousands of clones, approximately 82% of which occur a single time. The top ten clones comprise roughly an eighth of the sample. Sample: peripheral blood. These receptors all stem from a human donor in a cohort sampled during active COVID-19.

The chain carries TRBV5-6 and TRBJ2-5; D is unresolved. This CDR3 has 14 residues. The V gene lost 0 bases and the J gene lost 0 bases, with 6 bases spanning the gap. CDR1 and CDR2 (germline): SGHDT, YYEEEE. Here the CDR3 reads CASSLGSYQETQYF. The CDR3 DNA follows: TGTGCCAGCAGCTTGGGTTCGTACCAAGAGACCCAGTACTTC.

The gene calls are TRBV28 and TRBJ1-2; TRBD1 matches at 7 bases. V trimming: 5 bases; J trimming: 6 bases; junction bases outside the gene matches: 9. The CDR3 sequence is 14 residues long. CDR1 MDHEN and CDR2 SYDVKM come from the germline V gene. DNA for the CDR3: TGTGCCAGCAGTAGAATCGACAGGGCTGATGGCTACACCTTC. Its translation: CASSRIDRADGYTF.

This chain connects TRBV7-6 to TRBJ2-5, with D uncertain. The length of the CDR3 is 12 residues. Germline-derived CDR1 and CDR2 are SGHVS and FNYEAQ. Between the trimmed V and J ends, which lost 5 bases and 5 bases, there was a span of 9 bases. The CDR3 nucleotides read TGTGCCAGCAGCCGACCCGGGGAGACCCAGTACTTC. Protein sequence: CASSRPGETQYF.

The chain couples TRBV25-1 to TRBJ2-1; D is uncertain. Germline V gives CDR1 MGHDK, CDR2 SYGVNS. V lost 5 bases and J 4 bases, leaving 9 bases between the germline ends. The CDR3 totals 13 residues. For the CDR3, the DNA is TGTGCCAGCAGTTCCCCAGGATACAATGAGCAGTTCTTC. It is translated as CASSSPGYNEQFF.

The V gene is TRBV6-6, the J gene TRBJ1-5; D is undetermined. V lost 0 bases to trimming and J lost 3 bases, with 9 bases between them. The CDR3 contains 15 residues. Germline V gene sequence: CDR1 MNHNY, CDR2 SVGAGI (reference sequence). CDR3: CASSYSGRDNQPQHF. CDR3 nucleotide sequence: TGTGCCAGCAGTTACTCTGGGCGGGACAATCAGCCCCAGCATTTT.

This sequence joins TRBV2 and TRBJ1-4, with D unresolved. Germline CDR1 is SNHLY and CDR2 is FYNNEI. V dropped 2 bases and J dropped 0 bases, with 10 bases sitting between them. The CDR3 sequence is 16 residues long. The chain's CDR3 is CASSEHLTATNEKLFF. In DNA, the CDR3 is TGTGCCAGCAGTGAACATTTAACGGCAACTAATGAAAAACTGTTTTTT. The full variable domain, rest sourced from reference TRBV2 and TRBJ1-4, is EPEVTQTPSHQVTQMGQEVILRCVPISNHLYFYWYRQILGQKVEFLVSFYNNEISEKSEIFDDQFSVERPDGSNFTLKIRSTKLEDSAMYFCASSEHLTATNEKLFFGSGTQLSVL.

The rearrangement joins TRBV27 to TRBJ2-7, with D maybe TRBD1 (7 bases). The CDR3 sequence is 16 residues long. The germline CDR1 and CDR2 sequences are MNHEY and SMNVEV (reference sequence). The V end lost 8 bases, the J end lost 2 bases, and 22 bases lay between the germline ends. CDR3 bases: TGTGCCAGCGGGACTCTACCGGGACAGCGAGCCTACGAGCAGTACTTC. It encodes CASGTLPGQRAYEQYF.

This chain uses TRBV25-1 with TRBJ2-5; 10 positions agree with TRBD1. V gave up 1 base and J gave up 4 bases; unmatched junction bases: 3. The CDR3 is 15 amino acids. Germline V lookup: CDR1 MGHDK, CDR2 SYGVNS. For the CDR3, the DNA is TGTGCCAGCAGTGAATGGAGGACAGGGGGAGAGACCCAGTACTTC. Its translation: CASSEWRTGGETQYF.

CDR3 in DNA: TGCGCCAGCAGCTTGTCCAGTTACTATGGCTACACCTTC. It codes for CASSLSSYYGYTF. The chain has TRBV5-1 and TRBJ1-2; no definite D call. V dropped 1 base and J dropped 3 bases, with 7 bases sitting between them. Germline V CDR1 and CDR2: SGHRS, YFSETQ. This CDR3 is built from 13 residues. The full variable domain, with the rest looked up from reference TRBV5-1 and TRBJ1-2, is KAGVTQTPRYLIKTRGQQVTLSCSPISGHRSVSWYQQTPGQGLQFLFEYFSETQRNKGNFPGRFSGRQFSNSRSEMNVSTLELGDSALYLCASSLSSYYGYTFGSGTRLTVV.

The rearrangement links TRBV6-5 to TRBJ2-3, with 14 bases matching TRBD2. This CDR3 is built from 16 residues. J was trimmed by 4 bases and V by 2 bases; bases with no gene match: 2. Germline V CDR1 and CDR2: MNHEY, SVGAGI. The CDR3 loop is CASSYTTSGRADTQYF. The CDR3, as DNA: TGTGCCAGCAGTTACACGACTAGCGGGAGGGCAGATACGCAGTATTTT.

V is TRBV30 and J is TRBJ2-7, with 9 bases that match TRBD2. The V gene end was trimmed by 2 bases and the J gene end by 5 bases; junction bases not matched to a gene: 19. The length of the CDR3 is 18 residues. From germline, CDR1 is GTSNPN and CDR2 SVGIG (reference sequence). The CDR3 spells CAWSPIKPNLAGSHEQYF. The DNA of the CDR3 is TGTGCCTGGAGTCCAATAAAACCCAACCTAGCGGGAAGCCACGAGCAGTACTTC.

The table lists this clone with a few counts. V and J are TRBV4-3 and TRBJ2-7; 7 nucleotides align to TRBD1. The CDR3 covers 14 residues. The V segment lost 0 bases and the J segment 6 bases; nucleotides outside the gene matches: 5. Germline V gene lookup returns CDR1 LGHNA and CDR2 YSLEER. The CDR3 sequence: CASSQDTGVSEQYF. CDR3 sequence (DNA): TGCGCCAGCAGCCAAGATACAGGGGTAAGCGAGCAGTACTTC.

The chain recombines TRBV30 with TRBJ1-3, with a possible D match to TRBD1 (6 bases). Germline values: CDR1 GTSNPN, CDR2 SVGIG (reference sequence). V was pared by 1 base and J by 0 bases, with 10 bases between. This CDR3 has 15 amino acids. The CDR3 DNA sequence: TGTGCCTGGAGTGCGGACAGCTACTCTGGAAACACCATATATTTT. This sequence encodes CAWSADSYSGNTIYF.

The chain carries TRBV9 and TRBJ1-1; TRBD1 matches 7 bases. The CDR3 runs to 20 residues. Trimming cost V 3 bases and J 0 bases; bases outside gene matches: 20. Germline CDR1 and CDR2: SGDLS and YYNGEE. The CDR3 protein is CASSDPSTRDRREMNTEAFF. The CDR3, as DNA: TGTGCCAGCAGCGACCCCTCAACCCGGGACAGAAGAGAGATGAACACTGAAGCTTTCTTT.

This clone was seen a few times. V gene TRBV5-6 combines with J gene TRBJ2-7, with a possible D match to TRBD1 (5 bases). V lost 4 bases and J lost 2, with 10 bases in between. The germline V gene encodes CDR1 SGHDT and CDR2 YYEEEE. This CDR3 has 13 residues. CDR3 sequence: CASSPTDTYEQYF. The CDR3 nucleotides are TGTGCCAGCAGCCCGACAGATACCTACGAGCAGTACTTC.

The V gene is TRBV6-1, the J gene TRBJ1-5, with a weak D call TRBD1 (5 bases). Trimming took off 2 bases at V and 9 bases at J, with 11 bases between the two ends. Germline-derived CDR1 and CDR2 are MNHNS and SASEGT. This CDR3 is 13 amino acids long. CDR3 region: CASSERGIGPQHF. Here the CDR3 DNA reads TGTGCCAGCAGTGAACGGGGGATTGGGCCCCAGCATTTT.

The chain links TRBV2 to TRBJ1-6; 9 bases line up with TRBD1. The germline V gene encodes CDR1 SNHLY and CDR2 FYNNEI. The length of the CDR3 is 15 residues. The ends lost 7 bases at V and 6 bases at J; junction bases unmatched: 7. CDR3 bases: TGTGCCAGCAAAGACAGGGGGAGGGCTAATTCACCCCTCCACTTT. Its translation: CASKDRGRANSPLHF.

This clone appeared a few times. This chain joins TRBV23-1 and TRBJ1-5; D perhaps matches TRBD1 (5 bases). TRBV23-1 falls under the ORF class, with uncertain function. The CDR3 consists of 20 residues. V lost 2 bases, J lost 0 bases, and 23 bases lay in between. This chain's CDR3 is CASSQNLKGIGGDSNQPQHF. Here the CDR3 DNA reads TGCGCCAGCAGTCAAAACTTGAAGGGAATTGGGGGGGATAGCAATCAGCCCCAGCATTTT.

J is TRBJ1-3 and V is TRBV7-9; possible D gene TRBD1, 5 bases. Germline V gene data show CDR1 as SEHNR and CDR2 as FQNEAQ (reference sequence). This CDR3 is 15 amino acids long. The ends were cut back, 1 base at V and 0 bases at J, with 7 bases in the middle. The CDR3 DNA reads as TGTGCCAGCAGCTTAGAGGGGCTCTCTGGAAACACCATATATTTT. It codes for CASSLEGLSGNTIYF.

The rearrangement links TRBV29-1 to TRBJ1-4; D unclear. The germline V and J ends were trimmed by 5 bases and 5 bases, with 9 bases remaining between them. Germline CDR1 reads SQVTM; CDR2 reads ANQGSEA. The CDR3 has 12 amino acids. The CDR3 region is CSVLSGNEKLFF. Here the CDR3 DNA reads TGCAGCGTTTTATCGGGGAATGAAAAACTGTTTTTT.

The rearrangement joins TRBV19 to TRBJ1-4, with 10 bases that match TRBD1. The germline CDR1 and CDR2 sequences are LNHDA and SQIVND (reference sequence). The CDR3 is 14 amino acids. The ends lost 7 bases at V and 6 bases at J; junction bases unmatched: 5. The CDR3 loop reads CASNGQGDDEKLFF. The CDR3 DNA reads TGTGCCAGTAATGGACAGGGGGATGATGAAAAACTGTTTTTT.

The chain uses TRBV6-5 and TRBJ2-5; possibly TRBD2 for D (6 bases). Trimming removed 8 bases at V and 5 bases at J, with 21 bases between. The germline V gene has CDR1 MNHEY and CDR2 SVGAGI. This CDR3 spans 15 amino acids. In nucleotides, the CDR3 is TGTGCCAGCTCCCCGGGGGACCCAAGCATCGAGACCCAGTACTTC. As protein: CASSPGDPSIETQYF.

This clone occurred a few times. The chain links TRBV29-1 to TRBJ2-5, with 7 bases fitting TRBD1. The CDR3 is made up of 16 amino acids. The V gene's germline CDR1 is SQVTM and CDR2 ANQGSEA. Unmatched junction bases numbered 12, after V lost 4 bases and J lost 1 base. The CDR3 DNA reads as TGCAGCGTTGTTTTCGGCAGGGGGAACCCCCAAGAGACCCAGTACTTC. This translates into CSVVFGRGNPQETQYF.

J is TRBJ2-7 and V is TRBV6-6, with 7 bases aligning to TRBD2. Germline trimming cut 8 bases from V and 2 bases from J; bases unmatched to any gene: 12. The CDR3 sequence is 15 residues long. Germline CDR1 reads MNHNY; CDR2 reads SVGAGI (reference sequence). The CDR3 DNA reads TGTGCCAGCCAAAAGGGAGGGGAGGACACCTACGAGCAGTACTTC. Protein product: CASQKGGEDTYEQYF.

The chain couples TRBV9 to TRBJ2-2, with D tentatively TRBD1 (6 bases). The germline V and J ends were trimmed by 2 bases and 6 bases, with 11 bases remaining between them. The CDR3 spans 14 residues. Germline V gives CDR1 SGDLS, CDR2 YYNGEE. CDR3 loop: CASSVGQFAGELFF. The DNA for the CDR3 is TGTGCCAGCAGCGTCGGACAGTTCGCCGGGGAGCTGTTTTTT.

This chain uses TRBV18 with TRBJ1-1; TRBD1 agrees at 8 bases. CDR1 and CDR2 from the germline V gene are KGHSH and LQKENI. The CDR3 is 15 residues long. Trimming took 6 bases from V and 1 from J; bases not matched to a gene: 7. The DNA for the CDR3 is TGTGCCAGCTCCCCAGGACAGGGTGGGAACACTGAAGCTTTCTTT. This gives the protein CASSPGQGGNTEAFF.

This clone appeared a few times. The chain uses TRBV3-1 (or the pseudogene TRBV3-2) and TRBJ1-2; D unresolved. Germline loops: CDR1 LGHDT, CDR2 YNNKEL (reference sequence). V was shortened by 1 base and J by 3 bases, with 3 bases between the two germline ends. CDR3 length: 12 residues. CDR3 in amino acids: CASSQVDYGYTF. As DNA, the CDR3 is TGTGCCAGCAGCCAAGTAGACTATGGCTACACCTTC.